This T cell receptor (beta chain) was documented in a study of blood T cells in healthy people across ages (dated by TCRdb to between 2015 and 2017). For the study in its entirety: In model experiments, template switching captured about one uniquely barcoded TCR beta cDNA molecule for every two T cells. Using deep sequencing normalized with unique cDNA molecular identifiers, the study measured how TCR beta repertoire diversity changes with age. Four age groups were formed from the donors: young (average 16 years), middle-aged (around 40), aged (62) and long-lived (about 75). Donors of different ages were randomly distributed across sequencing lanes to avoid experimental bias. Two additional independent replicas of 1 million unique cDNA reads from the same blood draw were analyzed for two donors (one aged 18 to 29 and one aged 80 or older). Overall study outcomes, separate from this receptor: Observed TCR beta diversity per million T cells fell roughly linearly with age, and a significant reduction was already apparent by age roughly 40. Observed TCR beta diversity correlated strongly with the percentage of naive T cells measured by flow cytometry. The long-lived group showed more naive CD4+ T cells, fewer expanded clones and increased TCR diversity than the aged group, suggesting age selection. Because profiling used bulk unsorted PBMCs, naive and antigen-experienced compartments could not be compared conclusively. Total diversity estimates from one million sequenced T cells were considered lower bounds and underestimates. The CMV infection status of donors was not known, potentially confounding age-related changes in expanded clonotypes.

To note about this clonotype: Its cognate antigen has yet to be identified. One base away there is no much larger clone; base qualities are not given.

Library construction relied on 5' RACE. The listed sequencing device is Illumina HiSeq 2500. A second PCR of about 7 to 12 cycles was performed with a sample-barcoded 5' primer and a J-beta primer mix. A unique molecular identifier was introduced onto each TCR beta cDNA molecule by a template-switch 5' adaptor carrying 12 random nucleotides. Each sample yielded at least 3 million CDR3-containing paired-end reads. First-strand cDNA was synthesized from all RNA with the Mint cDNA synthesis kit, primed by a TRBC-specific oligonucleotide. Following uracil-DNA glycosylase treatment, a first 18-cycle PCR with universal primers M1SS and BC2_uni_R was performed on all cDNA. The study's processing was this. For normalization, 1 million high-quality reads were randomly selected from each sample, with every read carrying a distinct molecular identifier. Reads with shared molecular identifiers were discarded instead of being binned into consensus sequences. MiTCR, set to a Q25 quality threshold and the strictest error-elimination algorithm, was used for CDR3 identification, clonotype clustering and error correction. A nonparametric unseen species model using Euler transformation provided a lower-bound estimate of total TCR beta diversity. TCRdb's own reprocessing of the public reads used fastp at Q25 and MiXCR and kept productive beta chains. Identical CDR3 proteins give one entry, which carries the most common genes and DNA. TCRdb, not the original authors, processed these V and J calls. The sample profile shows approximately 900,000 distinct CDR3 sequences; around 46% of them were found once. The top ten clonotypes cover over 10% of the sample.

V is cut by 0 bases and J by 1 base, and the space between the germline ends is 9 bases. CDR3 length: 15 amino acids, cysteine to phenylalanine. Kept here is only the CDR3 DNA, which spans 45 bases and is read in frame from base 1. CDR1 and CDR2 (LGHNA, YNFKEQ) derive from the germline V gene. Systemically healthy Caucasian individuals from Russia, 35 to 50 in total and aged roughly 6 to 100 years, were included as donors. Each donor gave ten milliliters of peripheral blood, collected into EDTA-treated Vacutainer tubes. Ficoll-Paque density-gradient centrifugation was used to isolate PBMCs, with at least 6.5 million per sample. Total RNA, at least 6 micrograms per sample, was extracted from PBMCs with Trizol reagent. For every donor, flow cytometry on a PBMC aliquot measured the percentage of naive CD45RAhigh/CD27high T cells.

This sequence was found in a man aged 25 to 45 in good health. Sequencing used blood. The chain couples TRBV4-2 to TRBJ2-5; no D gene call is confident. The CDR3 loop reads CASSQERQPQETQYF. DNA sequence: TGTGCCAGCAGCCAAGAAAGGCAGCCCCAAGAGACCCAGTACTTC.